This entry concerns a single TCR beta chain. Its antigen is not known. The sample is drawn from a study of OX40 agonist ivuxolimab in advanced cancers. General observations from the study: In a subset of nonresponders, normalized T-cell clonal expansion was also low.

The table came from immunoSEQ multiplex PCR; TCRdb's copy has only in-frame clones and leaves some out. The top ten hold about 9.1% of the sample, which has around 79,000 clones, roughly nine tenths seen once. V shed 4 bases and J shed 1 base, with 13 bases lying between them. The CDR3 sequence is 16 residues long. From germline, CDR1 is SNHLY and CDR2 FYNNEI. The clonotype originates from an adult with an advanced solid tumor such as melanoma, head and neck, liver or kidney cancer. The material sequenced was CD4+ or CD8+ T cells sorted from blood, taken in a trial of the OX40 agonist ivuxolimab. The V and J genes are TRBV2 and TRBJ2-2; D not resolved. The CDR3 sequence: CASSAPPRQNTGELFF. In DNA form, the CDR3 reads TGTGCCAGCAGTGCCCCCCCCCGACAGAACACCGGGGAGCTGTTTTTT.